The 2 T cell receptor beta chains given below trace back to one sample, sequenced in a study of blood T cell repertoires in COVID-19. Profiling relied on immunoSEQ multiplex PCR, and the TCRdb table lists in-frame clones only, not all of them. The sample holds about 210,000 clones, roughly 82% seen once. The sequenced sample consisted of peripheral blood. These receptors were collected from a woman in her forties with acute or convalescent COVID-19.

The rearrangement joins TRBV19 to TRBJ2-3, with 10 bases matching TRBD1. This CDR3 is 16 amino acids long. Germline values: CDR1 LNHDA, CDR2 SQIVND (reference sequence). V was pared by 5 bases and J by 2 bases, with 7 bases of the junction left unmatched. In DNA, the CDR3 is TGTGCCAGTAGTCTCCCAGGGACAGGGGCCACAGATACGCAGTATTTT. Translating gives CASSLPGTGATDTQYF.

This chain joins TRBV9 and TRBJ1-1, with 7 bases matching TRBD1. V shed 3 bases and J 1 base; nucleotides not matched to a gene: 6. Germline V gene data show CDR1 as SGDLS and CDR2 as YYNGEE. There are 15 residues in the CDR3. CDR3 residues: CASSATGQKNTEAFF. Here the CDR3 DNA reads TGTGCCAGCAGCGCGACGGGACAGAAGAACACTGAAGCTTTCTTT.